These 32 T cell receptor beta chains came from one sample sequenced in a study of blood T cell repertoires in COVID-19. TCRdb's copy holds only in-frame clones and misses some; the assay was immunoSEQ multiplex PCR. Of some 60,000 clones listed, around 88% are singletons. Source material: peripheral blood. These TCRs come from a man aged 55 to 70 with acute or convalescent COVID-19.

The chain uses TRBV29-1 and TRBJ1-2, with TRBD1 matching 7 bases. Germline V gene data show CDR1 as SQVTM and CDR2 as ANQGSEA. V was pared by 7 bases and J by 6 bases, with 11 bases of the junction left unmatched. The CDR3 length is 13 residues. CDR3 bases: TGCAGCGCTGCGACAGGGCAGAGCCATGGCTACACCTTC. It specifies CSAATGQSHGYTF.

The V gene is TRBV6-5, the J gene TRBJ1-2, with D tentatively TRBD1 (5 bases). This CDR3 contains 12 residues. The V and J ends lost 6 bases and 8 bases respectively, with 13 bases between them. Germline CDR1 reads MNHEY; CDR2 reads SVGAGI. CDR3 region: CASRDTGTGYTF. Here the CDR3 DNA reads TGTGCCAGCAGGGATACAGGCACCGGCTACACCTTC.

This chain connects TRBV5-1 to TRBJ2-3, with 7 nucleotides matching TRBD1. Germline V gene lookup returns CDR1 SGHRS and CDR2 YFSETQ. With V trimmed by 2 bases and J by 2 bases, 2 bases remained unmatched. This CDR3 region has 14 residues. DNA of the CDR3: TGCGCCAGCAGCTTTGGACAGGCCACAGATACGCAGTATTTT. Its protein product is CASSFGQATDTQYF.

V is TRBV10-3 and J is TRBJ2-7, with 9 nucleotides matching TRBD1. Germline-derived CDR1 and CDR2 are ENHRY and SYGVKD. CDR3 size: 15 residues. The V segment lost 5 bases and the J segment 1 base; nucleotides outside the gene matches: 6. The CDR3 sequence: CAISTGGPGSYEQYF. The CDR3, as DNA: TGTGCCATCAGTACAGGGGGCCCGGGGTCCTACGAGCAGTACTTC.

This clone was detected once. The chain has TRBV14 and TRBJ2-3; 7 nucleotides match TRBD2. The germline CDR1 and CDR2 sequences are SGHDN and FVKESK. There are 19 residues in the CDR3. Trimming at V came to 0 bases and at J to 5 bases, leaving 17 bases not matched to a gene. This CDR3 reads CASSQEPLGLAEVGDTQYF. CDR3 sequence (DNA): TGTGCCAGCAGCCAAGAACCGCTAGGTCTAGCGGAAGTGGGAGATACGCAGTATTTT.

V usage is TRBV27 and J usage is TRBJ2-7; tentatively, D is TRBD1 (6 bases). V was trimmed by 5 bases and J by 2 bases, leaving 13 bases between them. The CDR3 is made up of 14 amino acids. Per germline, CDR1 MNHEY and CDR2 SMNVEV (reference sequence). CDR3: CASSRTDQTYEQYF. The CDR3 coding sequence is TGTGCCAGCAGTAGGACAGACCAGACCTACGAGCAGTACTTC.

V and J are TRBV18 and TRBJ1-1; D ambiguous. Between the trimmed V and J ends, which lost 0 bases and 1 base, there was a span of 9 bases. CDR3 length equals 15 residues. The germline V gene encodes CDR1 KGHSH and CDR2 LQKENI. In DNA, the CDR3 is TGTGCCAGCTCACCACCGGGTGAGGGGAACACTGAAGCTTTCTTT. Translation: CASSPPGEGNTEAFF. The variable domain in full, with the rest retrieved from reference TRBV18 and TRBJ1-1, is NAGVMQNPRHLVRRRGQEARLRCSPMKGHSHVYWYRQLPEEGLKFMVYLQKENIIDESGMPKERFSAEFPKEGPSILRIQQVVRGDSAAYFCASSPPGEGNTEAFFGQGTRLTVV.

A single count supports this clone. The chain recombines TRBV5-1 with TRBJ1-4; 9 bases align to TRBD1. Germline V gives CDR1 SGHRS, CDR2 YFSETQ. The CDR3 totals 17 residues. With V trimmed by 4 bases and J by 5 bases, 12 bases remained unmatched. The DNA of the CDR3 is TGCGCCAGCAGCCTCTTAACCACAGGGGGCATAAATGAAAAACTGTTTTTT. As protein: CASSLLTTGGINEKLFF.

This rearrangement joins TRBV27 to TRBJ1-5, with D perhaps TRBD1 (5 bases). This CDR3 is 14 amino acids long. CDR1 and CDR2 from the germline V gene are MNHEY and SMNVEV (reference sequence). Trimming cost V 5 bases and J 5 bases, with 13 bases left between them. CDR3 bases: TGTGCCAGCAGTCCTTCGGACACCTATCAGCCCCAGCATTTT. Its translation: CASSPSDTYQPQHF.

V and J are TRBV28 and TRBJ1-5; D perhaps matches TRBD1 (5 bases). The CDR3 is 14 residues long. V was trimmed by 7 bases and J by 5 bases, leaving 15 bases between them. Looked up from germline, CDR1 is MDHEN and CDR2 is SYDVKM. Here the CDR3 DNA reads TGTGCCAGCATTGGGGCGGGAGTTTATCAGCCCCAGCATTTT. Translating it yields CASIGAGVYQPQHF.

The chain employs TRBV28 and TRBJ1-1; tentative D call: TRBD1 (6 bases). In germline, CDR1 is MDHEN, CDR2 SYDVKM. V was shortened by 7 bases and J by 1 base, with 19 bases between the two germline ends. The CDR3 has 16 residues. CDR3 loop: CASKPGGGRRNTEAFF. DNA for the CDR3: TGTGCCAGCAAGCCGGGAGGGGGTCGTAGGAACACTGAAGCTTTCTTT.

The table lists this clone with a few counts. The V call is TRBV18, the J call TRBJ2-3, with 11 bases fitting TRBD2. The germline V gene encodes CDR1 KGHSH and CDR2 LQKENI. V dropped 2 bases and J dropped 5; count of bases not matched to a gene: 3. CDR3 length: 15 amino acids. The CDR3 is CASSPGLAGGDTQYF. As DNA, the CDR3 is TGTGCCAGCTCACCAGGTCTAGCGGGAGGAGATACGCAGTATTTT. The entire variable domain, with the rest obtained from reference TRBV18 and TRBJ2-3, is as follows: NAGVMQNPRHLVRRRGQEARLRCSPMKGHSHVYWYRQLPEEGLKFMVYLQKENIIDESGMPKERFSAEFPKEGPSILRIQQVVRGDSAAYFCASSPGLAGGDTQYFGPGTRLTVL.

The chain couples TRBV4-1 to TRBJ2-3; D is unresolved. Trimming stripped 1 base from V and 3 bases from J, with 5 bases between. The CDR3 sequence is 13 residues long. The V gene's germline CDR1 is MGHRA and CDR2 YSYEKL. CDR3 sequence reads: CASSQAITDTQYF. The DNA of the CDR3 is TGCGCCAGCAGCCAAGCTATAACAGATACGCAGTATTTT.

The V gene is TRBV2, the J gene TRBJ1-4; 8 bases line up with TRBD1. Germline lookup yields CDR1 SNHLY and CDR2 FYNNEI. The CDR3 is made up of 14 amino acids. V was pared by 5 bases and J by 4 bases, with 3 bases of the junction left unmatched. This chain's CDR3 is CASSIQGVNEKLFF. DNA for the CDR3: TGTGCCAGCAGTATACAGGGGGTTAATGAAAAACTGTTTTTT.

The CDR3 is CSVEWASGDSYNEQFF. The CDR3 DNA is TGCAGCGTTGAATGGGCTAGCGGGGACTCCTACAATGAGCAGTTCTTC. This chain joins TRBV29-1 and TRBJ2-1; the match to TRBD2 covers 9 bases. V trimming: 2 bases; J trimming: 0 bases; junction bases outside the gene matches: 5. Germline V lookup: CDR1 SQVTM, CDR2 ANQGSEA. This CDR3 contains 16 residues.

This clone was counted only a few times. The chain joins TRBV7-8 to TRBJ2-1; TRBD2 matches 8 bases. V was clipped by 1 base and J by 8 bases; unmatched bases: 4. The CDR3 sequence is 14 residues long. CDR1 is SGHVS and CDR2 is FQNEAQ in the germline V gene. CDR3 nucleotides: TGTGCCAGCAGCTTAGAAAGCGGGAGTGATGAGCAGTTCTTC. It codes for CASSLESGSDEQFF.

The chain carries TRBV10-1 and TRBJ1-1; D is perhaps TRBD1 (5 bases). Germline V gene sequence: CDR1 WNHNN, CDR2 SYGVQD (reference sequence). Trimming removed 4 bases at V and 2 bases at J, with 8 bases between. The CDR3 has 13 amino acids. CDR3 bases: TGCGCCAGCAGTGGACAGATCAACACTGAAGCTTTCTTT. This encodes CASSGQINTEAFF.

The chain is built from TRBV6-1 and TRBJ2-3, with 13 positions matching TRBD2. Trimming cost V 4 bases and J 0 bases; bases outside gene matches: 10. Germline CDR1 MNHNS, CDR2 SASEGT. The CDR3 is 19 residues long. The CDR3, as DNA: TGTGCCAGCAGTGCCCGACTAGCGGGAGGCCGCCTAAGCACAGATACGCAGTATTTT. Translation gives CASSARLAGGRLSTDTQYF.

The rearrangement links TRBV3-1 (or the pseudogene TRBV3-2) to TRBJ2-6; 9 bases fit TRBD2. CDR3 length: 17 residues. In germline, CDR1 is LGHDT, CDR2 YNNKEL (reference sequence). V lost 6 bases, J lost 0 bases, and 6 bases stayed unmatched. CDR3 amino acids: CASSRTSVSSGANVLTF. Written as DNA, the CDR3 is TGTGCCAGCAGTCGGACTAGCGTATCCTCTGGGGCCAACGTCCTGACTTTC.

The chain combines TRBV28 with TRBJ1-5, with D hard to call. V was cut by 3 bases and J by 4 bases, with 13 bases left in between. This CDR3 comprises 15 residues. Germline V lookup: CDR1 MDHEN, CDR2 SYDVKM. For the CDR3, the DNA is TGTGCCAGCAGTTTTGGGCAGGCCCGAAATCAGCCCCAGCATTTT. Its protein product is CASSFGQARNQPQHF.

CDR3 coding DNA: TGTGCCAGTTCCGAACAGGGGGCAAGATCCTACAATGAGCAGTTCTTC. It encodes CASSEQGARSYNEQFF. This chain joins TRBV28 and TRBJ2-1, with 9 bases matching TRBD1. Trimming removed 9 bases from V and 1 base from J; junction bases left unmatched: 10. This CDR3 region has 16 residues. Per germline, CDR1 MDHEN and CDR2 SYDVKM.

V usage is TRBV28 and J usage is TRBJ1-2; D call uncertain. The CDR3 has 13 residues. Trimming cost V 4 bases and J 3 bases, with 9 bases left between them. CDR1 and CDR2 (germline): MDHEN, SYDVKM. CDR3 region: CASSSGGYYGYTF. As DNA, the CDR3 is TGTGCCAGCAGTTCCGGCGGATACTATGGCTACACCTTC.

The sample holds one count of this clone. The CDR3 DNA reads as TGTGCCAGCAGCTTAGCGCCACTAGCGGCATACAATGAGCAGTTCTTC. Protein sequence: CASSLAPLAAYNEQFF. The genes are TRBV7-8 and TRBJ2-1; 8 bases map to TRBD2. The CDR3 spans 16 residues. The V gene's germline CDR1 is SGHVS and CDR2 FQNEAQ. Trimming cost V 0 bases and J 4 bases; bases outside gene matches: 5.

The rearrangement uses TRBV21-1 and TRBJ2-7; TRBD1 is the table's D call, not checked against the DNA. TRBV21-1 is deemed a pseudogene. This CDR3 is 18 amino acids long. DNA of the CDR3: TGTGCCAGCAGCAAAGCATTAGGGGGTCCGCCCTTGGGCTACGAGCAGTACTTC. Translated, it gives CASSKALGGPPLGYEQYF.

The chain links TRBV2 to TRBJ1-1, with 8 nucleotides matching TRBD1. Germline CDR1 reads SNHLY; CDR2 reads FYNNEI. The CDR3 runs 14 residues. The CDR3 nucleotides read TGTGCGAGCTCGATAACCACAGGGGGGGCTGAAGCTTTCTTT. Residues: CASSITTGGAEAFF.

The chain links TRBV2 to TRBJ1-2, with D hard to call. The CDR3 extends over 14 amino acids. Germline V gives CDR1 SNHLY, CDR2 FYNNEI. V lost 0 bases, J lost 6 bases, and 11 bases lay in between. CDR3 region: CASSEALSSDGYTF. The CDR3 bases are TGTGCCAGCAGTGAAGCGCTCTCGTCGGATGGCTACACCTTC.

The CDR3 loop reads CASSGPGNRGSHEQFF. CDR3 in DNA: TGCGCCAGCAGTGGTCCAGGGAACCGTGGGTCACATGAGCAGTTCTTC. The rearrangement joins TRBV10-1 to TRBJ2-1; D is possibly TRBD1 (5 bases). There are 16 residues in the CDR3. Germline values: CDR1 WNHNN, CDR2 SYGVQD (reference sequence). The V end was cut by 4 bases, the J end by 8 bases, with 21 bases between.

V gene TRBV3-1 (or the pseudogene TRBV3-2) combines with J gene TRBJ2-7; no clear D. Trimming shortened V by 4 bases and J by 0 bases, and 10 bases separated the two germline ends. CDR1 and CDR2 (germline): LGHDT, YNNKEL (reference sequence). CDR3 length equals 14 residues. Here the CDR3 DNA reads TGTGCCAGCAGCCTGCCCAGTTCCTCCTACGAGCAGTACTTC. It codes for CASSLPSSSYEQYF.

This sequence joins TRBV2 and TRBJ2-7; 11 bases line up with TRBD2. The J segment lost 6 bases and the V segment lost 7 bases, leaving 2 bases of the junction unmatched. The CDR3 covers 12 residues. The germline CDR1 and CDR2 sequences are SNHLY and FYNNEI. CDR3 loop: CASTLAGGEQYF. The CDR3 DNA is TGTGCCAGCACCCTAGCGGGAGGCGAGCAGTACTTC.

This clone was seen a single time. The chain recombines TRBV7-3 with TRBJ2-1, with D possibly being TRBD2 (6 bases). Between the trimmed V and J ends, which lost 1 base and 4 bases, there was a span of 11 bases. Germline CDR1 and CDR2: SGHTA and FQGTGA. This CDR3 region has 15 residues. The CDR3 sequence is CASSLSLGGYNEQFF. The DNA for the CDR3 is TGTGCCAGCAGCTTAAGTTTGGGGGGATACAATGAGCAGTTCTTC.

The count of this clone is one. The DNA of the CDR3 is TGTGCCAGCAGCGTAGCTAGGCAGGGTGATCAGCCCCAGCATTTT. It encodes CASSVARQGDQPQHF. The chain carries TRBV9 and TRBJ1-5; TRBD1 is a possible D gene (5 bases). This CDR3 is built from 15 residues. V was pared by 0 bases and J by 5 bases, with 12 bases between. Germline V CDR1 and CDR2: SGDLS, YYNGEE.

V is TRBV6-5 and J is TRBJ1-6, with 7 nucleotides matching TRBD1. There are 14 residues in the CDR3. Germline CDR1 is MNHEY and CDR2 is SVGAGI. With V trimmed by 3 bases and J by 14 bases, 10 bases remained unmatched. CDR3 DNA sequence: TGTGCCAGCAGTTATGGCAGGCAACAGGGGACCCTCCACTTT. Translating gives CASSYGRQQGTLHF.